This TCR beta chain was identified during a study of liver allograft versus peripheral blood T cells. Background on the study: Comparisons were made between T cell receptor repertoires found in transplanted livers and those circulating in recipients' peripheral blood. Broader study findings: A difference was reportedly observed between T cell receptor repertoires inside liver allografts and those in peripheral blood.

This clonotype was seen at least ten times. Antigen: not known. TCRdb itself ran the reads through MiXCR, one entry per CDR3 protein. The table records about 14,000 distinct CDR3 sequences, approximately 17% of them present only once. This TCR came from a human patient who had a liver transplant. These T cells may partly come from the graft donor.

The CDR3, as DNA: TGTGCCAGCAGCTTAAACCGGCTCAGTTTTGAGGAGCAGTACTTC. Translating it yields CASSLNRLSFEEQYF. The V gene is TRBV7-9, the J gene TRBJ2-7, with D unresolved. Germline values: CDR1 SEHNR, CDR2 FQNEAQ (reference sequence). V lost 2 bases and J lost 7, with 18 bases in between. The CDR3 is 15 residues long.